Listed below are T cell receptor beta chains from one sample, sequenced in a study of cytomegalovirus exposure and HLA in healthy donors. Clones were read by immunoSEQ multiplex PCR, and TCRdb kept only the in-frame ones, dropping some. The sample includes 150,000 to 200,000 clones, more than 60% of them seen just once. Material for sequencing was PBMCs. Every receptor here comes from a man aged 18 to 35 in good health and CMV-seropositive. CDR3s include the opening cysteine and the closing phenylalanine or tryptophan. The order of the fields is D gene, J gene, clone size, V gene, CDR3 protein, CDR3 DNA. The D gene is left open where the match is weak. Only part of the rows carry a size: once, few, many, or a class if the clone is expanded.

-,TRBJ2-2,-,TRBV7-8,CASSFRTLGAGGELFF,TGTGCCAGCAGCTTCCGGACCCTTGGGGCGGGAGGGGAGCTGTTTTTT
-,TRBJ1-5,-,TRBV11-3,CASSPTEIYSNQPQHF,TGTGCCAGCAGCCCCACAGAAATCTATAGCAATCAGCCCCAGCATTTT
TRBD1,TRBJ1-2,-,TRBV19,CASSPRQGLSYGYTF,TGTGCCAGTAGTCCCAGACAGGGGTTGTCCTATGGCTACACCTTC
-,TRBJ2-2,few,TRBV18,CASSPLGVSSGELFF,TGTGCCAGCTCACCGCTAGGGGTATCGTCCGGGGAGCTGTTTTTT
TRBD1,TRBJ2-7,-,TRBV7-2,CASSFTGTGGYEQYF,TGTGCCAGCAGCTTCACCGGGACAGGGGGGTACGAGCAGTACTTC
TRBD2,TRBJ2-2,once,TRBV7-3,CASSPGGGVNTGELFF,TGTGCCAGCAGCCCTGGGGGGGGAGTTAACACCGGGGAGCTGTTTTTT
-,TRBJ2-7,once,TRBV5-4,CASSLGGQNYEQYF,TGTGCCAGCAGCTTGGGTGGACAGAACTACGAGCAGTACTTC
TRBD1,TRBJ1-4,once,TRBV6-6,CASSSDRVTNEKLFF,TGTGCCAGCAGTTCAGACAGGGTGACTAATGAAAAACTGTTTTTT
TRBD2,TRBJ2-1,-,TRBV19,CASSPRLAGGIYYNEQFF,TGTGCCAGTAGTCCCCGACTAGCGGGAGGGATATATTACAATGAGCAGTTCTTC
-,TRBJ2-5,-,TRBV5-6,CASSLGGGETQYF,TGTGCCAGCAGTTTAGGGGGGGGTGAGACCCAGTACTTC
TRBD1,TRBJ2-5,-,TRBV19,CASSIVDREETQYF,TGTGCCAGTAGTATAGTGGACAGGGAGGAAACCCAGTACTTC
TRBD1,TRBJ1-2,-,TRBV28,CASSRTGSYGYTF,TGTGCCAGCAGTAGGACAGGGAGTTATGGCTACACCTTC
-,TRBJ2-6,-,TRBV28,CASSIIGSRGANVLTF,TGTGCCAGCAGCATAATAGGGAGTCGTGGGGCCAACGTCCTGACTTTC
TRBD1,TRBJ1-5,-,TRBV18,CASSPLGTGRNSNQPQHF,TGTGCCAGCTCACCATTGGGGACAGGGAGAAATAGCAATCAGCCCCAGCATTTT
-,TRBJ2-1,-,TRBV19,CASSIGWGDSYNEQFF,TGTGCCAGTAGTATTGGTTGGGGGGACTCCTACAATGAGCAGTTCTTC